This T cell receptor beta chain was recorded in a study of T cell responses to AZD1222 COVID-19 vaccine. At the level of the study: Some second doses came at about 4 weeks and others at about 12 weeks; these were pooled.

Regarding the study as a whole: Repertoire sampling was restricted to post-peak T cell response timepoints. Spike-specific TCR breadth and depth rose after two AZD1222 doses. Females outnumbered males among donors, who were mostly white British; clonal diversity was possibly underestimated.

The ends were cut back, 0 bases at V and 0 bases at J, with 12 bases in the middle. Germline values: CDR1 MNHEY, CDR2 SVGAGI. The CDR3 loop spans 16 amino acids. The assay was immunoSEQ multiplex PCR, and TCRdb's table has in-frame clones only and misses some. In the table there are approximately 120,000 clones, 88% of which are singletons. Points on this clone: Its matching antigen is unknown.

The sequence came from an adult in good health. The sequences come from peripheral blood, collected on day 0 of AZD1222 vaccination. The chain employs TRBV6-5 and TRBJ2-7; perhaps TRBD2 as D (5 bases). The CDR3 nucleotides are TGTGCCAGCAGTTACTCGGCGGGCCGAAGCTCCTACGAGCAGTACTTC. The encoded protein is CASSYSAGRSSYEQYF.